The 6 T cell receptor beta chains in this list originate from one sample, sequenced in a study of cytomegalovirus exposure and HLA in healthy donors. Amplification used 60 Vbeta primers and 13 Jbeta primers. The table came from immunoSEQ multiplex PCR; TCRdb's copy has only in-frame clones and leaves some out. The sample consists of 170,000 or so clones, over 80% of them appearing once. Sequenced: PBMCs. Receptors were obtained from a male donor in good health and CMV-seropositive.

A word on this clone: This CDR3 is also generated by other DNA sequences in the sample. The rearrangement joins TRBV4-3 to TRBJ2-3; a weak D match, TRBD2 (5 bases). This CDR3 is 15 amino acids long. V was shortened by 1 base and J by 10 bases, with 18 bases between the two germline ends. CDR1 LGHNA and CDR2 YSLEER come from the germline V gene. This CDR3 reads CASSQAGGELVSQYF. The CDR3 coding sequence is TGCGCCAGCAGCCAAGCGGGTGGGGAGTTGGTTTCGCAGTATTTT.

The chain couples TRBV7-9 to TRBJ2-6; D not certain. Per germline, CDR1 SEHNR and CDR2 FQNEAQ (reference sequence). The CDR3 spans 15 residues. V was clipped by 3 bases and J by 4 bases, with 10 bases between them. The CDR3 DNA reads as TGTGCCAGCAGCTTCCCAGGTACGGGGGCCAACGTCCTGACTTTC. Its protein is CASSFPGTGANVLTF.

The count of this clone is one. V usage is TRBV9 and J usage is TRBJ2-3; D remains ambiguous. The CDR3 runs 15 residues. Trimming pared 7 bases from V and 1 base from J, leaving 16 bases between. Per the germline V gene, CDR1 is SGDLS and CDR2 is YYNGEE. The CDR3 DNA is TGTGCCAGCTCCGATGGCCAATTTGGCACAGATACGCAGTATTTT. Translating gives CASSDGQFGTDTQYF.

The chain carries TRBV27 and TRBJ2-1; TRBD2 aligns across 11 bases. V was clipped by 6 bases and J by 3 bases; unmatched bases: 4. The CDR3 extends over 15 amino acids. Germline V gene sequence: CDR1 MNHEY, CDR2 SMNVEV (reference sequence). DNA of the CDR3: TGTGCCAGCAGGCTAGCGGGAGGTGGCTACAATGAGCAGTTCTTC. Its protein product is CASRLAGGGYNEQFF.

This clone has just one count. The chain employs TRBV23-1 and TRBJ1-2; unclear D gene. TRBV23-1 falls under the ORF class, with uncertain function. The germline V and J ends were trimmed by 2 bases and 1 base, with 11 bases remaining between them. CDR3 size: 15 residues. The CDR3 DNA reads as TGCGCCAGCAGTCAACTTGAGACTATTAACTATGGCTACACCTTC. Amino acids: CASSQLETINYGYTF.

This clone was picked up one time. J is TRBJ2-5 and V is TRBV9; D may be TRBD2 (5 bases). Germline assignment: CDR1 SGDLS and CDR2 YYNGEE. The CDR3 extends over 13 amino acids. V dropped 2 bases and J dropped 5 bases, with 10 bases sitting between them. Here the CDR3 DNA reads TGTGCCAGCAGCGTTTCGGGGTTGGAGACCCAGTACTTC. Its translation is CASSVSGLETQYF.